What follows describes a single TCR beta chain. Seattle's cohort entered during active infection and was followed longitudinally. The data originate from a study of blood T cell repertoires in COVID-19. Study context: Whether acute or convalescent, the COVID-19 samples came from the United States, Italy and Spain.

The CDR3 is made up of 13 amino acids. The V and J ends lost 1 base and 7 bases respectively, with 7 bases between them. Germline V gene sequence: CDR1 MNHEY, CDR2 SVGAGI. Authors' methods: Amplification of reference gene primers provided the estimated nucleated cell counts. Data came from immunoSEQ multiplex PCR; TCRdb stores just in-frame clones and leaves some out. V and J calls and clone size follow that table, whereas D and trimming were derived from the DNA. Among more than 300,000 clones listed, more than 75% were seen once. Sequences were obtained from peripheral blood. V usage is TRBV6-5 and J usage is TRBJ1-4; D gene ambiguous. This TCR came from a woman in her 30s with COVID-19, enrolled during active disease. CDR3 protein: CASSYYGGEKLFF. The CDR3 bases are TGTGCCAGCAGTTACTACGGAGGTGAAAAACTGTTTTTT.